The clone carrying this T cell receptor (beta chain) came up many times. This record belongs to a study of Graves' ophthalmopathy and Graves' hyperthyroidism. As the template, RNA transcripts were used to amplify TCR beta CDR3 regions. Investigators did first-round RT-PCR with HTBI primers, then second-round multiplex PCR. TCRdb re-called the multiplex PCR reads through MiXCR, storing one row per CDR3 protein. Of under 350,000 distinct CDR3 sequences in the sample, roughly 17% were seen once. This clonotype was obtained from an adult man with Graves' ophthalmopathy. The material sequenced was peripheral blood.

The CDR3 loop is CAIGNLAGEVDEQFF. CDR3 nucleotides: TGTGCCATCGGGAACTTAGCGGGAGAGGTTGATGAGCAGTTCTTC. This rearrangement joins TRBV10-3 to TRBJ2-1, with 9 bases that match TRBD2. This CDR3 is built from 15 residues. Germline CDR1 ENHRY, CDR2 SYGVKD. Trimming took 8 bases from V and 8 from J; bases not matched to a gene: 13.